A selection of T cell receptor beta chains follows, all from one sample in a study of cytomegalovirus exposure and HLA in healthy donors. Only in-frame clones appear in the TCRdb table, and some are missing; sequencing was by immunoSEQ multiplex PCR. The top ten hold roughly 2% of the sample, which has under 70,000 clones, 86% seen once. Sequencing was done on a sample of PBMCs. Receptors originate from a woman aged 25 to 39 in good health and CMV-seronegative. Each CDR3 is given with its conserved first and last residue. The D gene is left open where the match is weak. Clone sizes are given selectively: once, few, many, or a class where the clone is expanded.

>-|TRBJ1-1|-|TRBV30
TGTGCCTGGAGTGTAGGGGGGGGCGATGAAGCTTTCTTT
CAWSVGGGDEAFF
>-|TRBJ2-5|-|TRBV15
TGTGCCACCAGCAGGGATCGGGGGACCCAGTACTTC
CATSRDRGTQYF
>-|TRBJ1-4|-|TRBV29-1
TGCAGCGTTGAGGTCGGAGGGGCTAATGAAAAACTGTTTTTT
CSVEVGGANEKLFF
>-|TRBJ2-1|-|TRBV6-1
TGTGCCAGCGTCTCGGGGAGCTCCTACAATGAGCAGTTCTTC
CASVSGSSYNEQFF
>TRBD1|TRBJ2-5|few|TRBV19
TGTGCCAGTCCGCGGGACAGGGGTGGGGACCAAGAGACCCAGTACTTC
CASPRDRGGDQETQYF
>TRBD2|TRBJ2-1|-|TRBV5-8
TGTGCCAGCAGCTTGGGCAGCGGGACCTACAATGAGCAGTTCTTC
CASSLGSGTYNEQFF
>-|TRBJ1-5|once|TRBV28
TGTGCCAGCAGTTTGATAGATAATAGCAATCAGCCCCAGCATTTT
CASSLIDNSNQPQHF
>-|TRBJ2-1|-|TRBV29-1
TGCAGCGTTGGAGGGACTGGGGCCCCCGATGAGCAGTTCTTC
CSVGGTGAPDEQFF
>TRBD1|TRBJ1-5|few|TRBV6-1
TGTGCCAGCAGGGACAGGAGGGACCAGCCCCAGCATTTT
CASRDRRDQPQHF
>-|TRBJ1-5|-|TRBV18
TGTGCCAGCTCACCACGTCAGGGGAATCAGCCCCAGCATTTT
CASSPRQGNQPQHF
>TRBD2|TRBJ2-7|-|TRBV7-2
TGTGCCAGCAGCGTAGGGACTAGCGGGAACTCCTACGAGCAGTACTTC
CASSVGTSGNSYEQYF
>-|TRBJ1-1|-|TRBV4-1
TGCGCCAGCAGCCACTTCCTTCTTGACACTGAAGCTTTCTTT
CASSHFLLDTEAFF
>-|TRBJ2-2|-|TRBV7-7
TGTGCTAGCAGCTCGGGACTCAACACCGGGGAGCTGTTTTTT
CASSSGLNTGELFF
>-|TRBJ1-5|-|TRBV2
TGTGCCAGCAGGGGGGGTGGCCGTCATCAGCCCCAGCATTTT
CASRGGGRHQPQHF
>TRBD2|TRBJ2-6|-|TRBV28
TGTGCCAGCAGCCCCCAGACTAGCGGGAACTACGTCCTGACTTTC
CASSPQTSGNYVLTF
>-|TRBJ2-2|-|TRBV29-1
TGCAGCGGTCGTGAGTTGAACACCGGGGAGCTGTTTTTT
CSGRELNTGELFF
>TRBD2|TRBJ2-3|-|TRBV7-2
TGTGCCAGCAGCATAGTAGCGGGAGCTGACACAGATACGCAGTATTTT
CASSIVAGADTDTQYF
>TRBD2|TRBJ2-1|-|TRBV27
TGTGCCAGCAGTCCAGGACTAGCGGGACTAAATGAGCAGTTCTTC
CASSPGLAGLNEQFF
>TRBD2|TRBJ2-5|once|TRBV5-1
TGCGCCAGCAGCCAGGAAGGTGGGACTAGCGGGTTACTTAGGGAGACCCAGTACTTC
CASSQEGGTSGLLRETQYF
>-|TRBJ2-7|-|TRBV5-1
TGCGCCAGCAGCTTGAACAGGGCGGCCTGGGAGCAGTACTTC
CASSLNRAAWEQYF
>TRBD2|TRBJ2-7|-|TRBV28
TGTGCCAGCAGTTTGACTAGCGGGGGGTCTACCTACGAGCAGTACTTC
CASSLTSGGSTYEQYF
>-|TRBJ1-4|-|TRBV11-2
TGTGCCAGCAGCTCGACAGGTGCAACTAATGAAAAACTGTTTTTT
CASSSTGATNEKLFF
>TRBD1|TRBJ1-5|once|TRBV6-6
TGTGCCAGCAGTACGCGAAGGACAGGGGATCAGCCCCAGCATTTT
CASSTRRTGDQPQHF
>TRBD1|TRBJ1-4|few|TRBV29-1
TGCAGCGTGGGCTTGCCAGGGGGAACTAATGAAAAACTGTTTTTT
CSVGLPGGTNEKLFF
>-|TRBJ2-2|few|TRBV6-5
TGTGCCAGCAGTTGGGCGTCCGGGGAGCTGTTTTTT
CASSWASGELFF
>TRBD2|TRBJ2-3|few|TRBV9
TGTGCCAGCAGCGCGCGGGAGGGCCTGGCAGATACGCAGTATTTT
CASSAREGLADTQYF
>TRBD1|TRBJ2-5|-|TRBV2
TGTGCCAGCAGTCCCGGACAGGGGGCATGGGAGACCCAGTACTTC
CASSPGQGAWETQYF
>TRBD2|TRBJ2-3|-|TRBV7-3
TGTGCCAGCAGGCCTAGCGGGGGTAGGGAGGATACGCAGTATTTT
CASRPSGGREDTQYF
>-|TRBJ2-5|-|TRBV7-9
TGTGCCAGCAGCTTTGGGCGAATAGAGACCCAGTACTTC
CASSFGRIETQYF
>-|TRBJ1-2|-|TRBV6-6
TGTGCCAGCAACGGGGATGGCTACACCTTC
CASNGDGYTF
>TRBD1|TRBJ1-1|-|TRBV27
TGTGCCAGCGGAGACAGGGATAGCACTGAAGCTTTCTTT
CASGDRDSTEAFF
>TRBD1|TRBJ2-7|-|TRBV7-9
TGTTCCAGCAGCTCGGGACAGGGAAGCACCTACGAGCAGTACTTC
CSSSSGQGSTYEQYF
>TRBD1|TRBJ2-6|-|TRBV7-9
TGTGCCAGCAGGGAACAGGACAGGATCAACTCTGGGGCCAACGTCCTGACTTTC
CASREQDRINSGANVLTF
>-|TRBJ2-5|-|TRBV5-6
TGTGCCAGCAGCTTTCAGGGTTCCGAGACCCAGTACTTC
CASSFQGSETQYF
>TRBD2|TRBJ2-1|-|TRBV7-6
TGTGCCAGCAGCCTCGAGCGGGACCGGTCCCCGGTGTTCTTC
CASSLERDRSPVFF
>TRBD2|TRBJ2-1|-|TRBV6-5
TGTGCCAGCAGTCCGACTAGCGGGAACTACAATGAGCAGTTCTTC
CASSPTSGNYNEQFF
>TRBD2|TRBJ2-3|once|TRBV28
TGTGCCAGCTACTCCGGGACTAGCGGGAAAGATACGCAGTATTTT
CASYSGTSGKDTQYF
>-|TRBJ2-7|-|TRBV7-9
TGTGCCAGCAGCTTCCCAATAGGGGGATTCGCCTACGAGCAGTACTTC
CASSFPIGGFAYEQYF
>TRBD1|TRBJ2-1|once|TRBV5-1
TGCGCCAGCAGCTCGTCGACAGGGGCAAACAATGAGCAGTTCTTC
CASSSSTGANNEQFF
>TRBD2|TRBJ2-3|once|TRBV7-2
TGTGCCAGCAGACGTCCGGGACTATCGGCCACAGATACGCAGTATTTT
CASRRPGLSATDTQYF
>-|TRBJ1-1|-|TRBV9
TGTGCCAGCAGCGTAGACAGGTCCACTGAAGCTTTCTTT
CASSVDRSTEAFF
>-|TRBJ2-1|-|TRBV5-1
TGCGCCAGCAGCATTGAGCCAGGCTCCTACAATGAGCAGTTCTTC
CASSIEPGSYNEQFF
>-|TRBJ2-1|-|TRBV5-4
TGTGCCAGCAGCTTGGGCCGAGACAATGAGCAGTTCTTC
CASSLGRDNEQFF